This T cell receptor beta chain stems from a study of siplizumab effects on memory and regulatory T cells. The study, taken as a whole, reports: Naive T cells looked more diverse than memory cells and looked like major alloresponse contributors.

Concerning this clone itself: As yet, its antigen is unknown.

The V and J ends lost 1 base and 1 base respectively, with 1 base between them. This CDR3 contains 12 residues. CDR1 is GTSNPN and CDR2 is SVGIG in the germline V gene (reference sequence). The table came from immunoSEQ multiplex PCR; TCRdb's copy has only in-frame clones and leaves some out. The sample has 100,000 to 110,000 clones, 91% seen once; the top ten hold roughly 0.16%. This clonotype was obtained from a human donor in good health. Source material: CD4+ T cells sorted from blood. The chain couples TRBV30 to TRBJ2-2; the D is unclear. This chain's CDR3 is CAWSGNTGELFF. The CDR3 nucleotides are TGTGCCTGGAGTGGGAACACCGGGGAGCTGTTTTTT.